The rows below give T cell receptor beta chains drawn from one sample of a study of T cell changes during pregnancy in multiple sclerosis. TCRdb's copy holds only in-frame clones and misses some; the assay was immunoSEQ multiplex PCR. The table lists some 97,000 clones, about 92% of them singletons. Sequenced here: peripheral blood, sampled after pregnancy. All receptors derive from a female donor with multiple sclerosis, enrolled in a pregnancy study. The conserved cysteine and the conserved F or W are not part of the CDR3 here.

cdr3_length v_call cdr3_aa
13 TRBV6-1 ASSEGTGVYNEQF
11 TRBV29-1 SAVDRLNTEAF
12 TRBV27 ASRTTGGNYGYT
10 TRBV27 ASRTGAAPLH
12 TRBV5-1 ASSPSGGGTEAF
12 TRBV28 ASSRAGVLDEQY
12 TRBV2 ASRNRGADTEAF
14 TRBV7-2 ASSLTSGDSGNTIY
12 TRBV19 ASSLRGNNEKLF
14 TRBV4-3 ASSQNWRINTGELF
14 TRBV23-1 ASSQHRGLGTGELF
11 TRBV28 ASREGVEYEQY
14 TRBV5-1 ASSLGSSGYQETQY
9 TRBV30 AWEQGPGAF
12 TRBV4-1 ASSLGGMAYEQY
13 TRBV4-3 ASSQSWGWFYGYT
14 TRBV28 ASRTPQGAASSEQF
13 TRBV6-1 ASSEGEGSYNEQF
12 TRBV5-1 ASSLKQGFYEQY
15 TRBV30 AWSVSPTKTVHTEAF
10 TRBV6-6 ASTTGYYEQY
13 TRBV18 ASSPTGGLGEKLF